A single sample gave rise to the 28 T cell receptor beta chains below, sequenced in a study of response to subunit inactivated influenza vaccine. TCRdb reprocessed the RT-PCR reads via MiXCR and lists one record per CDR3 protein. The repertoire holds roughly 780,000 distinct CDR3 sequences, roughly 20% seen once, with around 9.9% in the top ten. The starting material was PBMCs from blood, obtained around 5 days after vaccination. The receptors derive from a man aged 50-59 years who received an inactivated influenza vaccine.

In its sample, this clonotype was seen once. The chain combines TRBV9 with TRBJ1-3, with D maybe TRBD1 (5 bases). V lost 2 bases and J lost 2, with 11 bases in between. The length of the CDR3 is 15 residues. In germline, CDR1 is SGDLS, CDR2 YYNGEE. The CDR3 spells CASSVEGMAGNTIYF. The CDR3 region has the DNA TGTGCCAGCAGCGTGGAGGGGATGGCTGGAAACACCATATATTTT. The variable domain in full, with the rest retrieved from reference TRBV9 and TRBJ1-3, is DSGVTQTPKHLITATGQRVTLRCSPRSGDLSVYWYQQSLDQGLQFLIQYYNGEERAKGNILERFSAQQFPDLHSELNLSSLELGDSALYFCASSVEGMAGNTIYFGEGSWLTVV.

This clonotype was seen at least ten times. The chain is built from TRBV2 and TRBJ2-7; D uncertain. Germline values: CDR1 SNHLY, CDR2 FYNNEI. V shed 1 base and J shed 2 bases, with 3 bases lying between them. This CDR3 is built from 12 residues. CDR3 nucleotide sequence: TGTGCCAGCAGTGAAGGACCCTACGAGCAGTACTTC. Translated: CASSEGPYEQYF.

This clonotype was seen a handful of times. The chain links TRBV6-2 or TRBV6-3 to TRBJ2-1; 9 nucleotides line up with TRBD2. Trimming took 6 bases from V and 2 from J; bases not matched to a gene: 5. The germline V gene has CDR1 MNHEY and CDR2 SVGEGT. This CDR3 contains 15 residues. Written as DNA, the CDR3 is TGTGCCAGCAGGGTAGCGGGGGCCGCCTACAATGAGCAGTTCTTC. Translation: CASRVAGAAYNEQFF.

This clonotype has a handful of counts. V and J are TRBV7-3 and TRBJ2-1, with 12 bases lining up with TRBD2. The CDR3 has 17 residues. Germline loops: CDR1 SGHTA, CDR2 FQGTGA. Unmatched junction bases numbered 9, after V lost 0 bases and J lost 9 bases. This chain's CDR3 is CASSLTPLAGGQGEQFF. The CDR3 bases are TGTGCCAGCAGCTTAACCCCCCTAGCGGGAGGGCAGGGTGAGCAGTTCTTC. Filled out from reference TRBV7-3 and TRBJ2-1, the complete variable domain reads GAGVSQTPSNKVTEKGKYVELRCDPISGHTALYWYRQSLGQGPEFLIYFQGTGAADDSGLPNDRFFAVRPEGSVSTLKIQRTERGDSAVYLCASSLTPLAGGQGEQFFGPGTRLTVL.

This chain links TRBV12-3 or TRBV12-4 with TRBJ2-2, with 10 nucleotides matching TRBD2. The CDR3 totals 15 residues. Trimming cost V 8 bases and J 1 base; bases outside gene matches: 4. CDR3 sequence (DNA): TGTGCCAGCGTTATAGCGGGAGGGAACACCGGGGAGCTGTTTTTT. As protein: CASVIAGGNTGELFF.

This clonotype showed up just a few times. The rearrangement links TRBV12-3 or TRBV12-4 to TRBJ2-6, with TRBD1 identical over 7 bases. The CDR3 length is 15 residues. V shed 5 bases and J 2 bases; nucleotides not matched to a gene: 3. The DNA of the CDR3 is TGTGCCAGCAGTGTACAGGGGACTGGGGCCAACGTCCTGACTTTC. Translating it yields CASSVQGTGANVLTF.

This clonotype has ten or more counts. The rearrangement links TRBV4-2 to TRBJ2-5, with D possibly being TRBD2 (6 bases). Germline-derived CDR1 and CDR2 are LGHNA and YNFKEQ. V shed 4 bases and J shed 3 bases, with 18 bases lying between them. This CDR3 is built from 16 residues. In DNA, the CDR3 is TGTGCCAGCAGCCCCGGGGCAGGAGGGCTGAAAGAGACCCAGTACTTC. Translating gives CASSPGAGGLKETQYF.

Only a few counts were recorded for this clonotype. The chain links TRBV6-1 to TRBJ2-7; 9 bases align to TRBD1. CDR1 and CDR2 from the germline V gene are MNHNS and SASEGT. The V segment lost 11 bases and the J segment 0 bases; nucleotides outside the gene matches: 11. CDR3 length: 15 residues. The CDR3 reads CASNTGGQSSYEQYF. In DNA form, the CDR3 reads TGTGCCTCCAACACAGGGGGCCAGAGCTCCTACGAGCAGTACTTC.

This rearrangement joins TRBV6-1 to TRBJ2-7; the match to TRBD1 covers 9 bases. CDR1 and CDR2 from the germline V gene are MNHNS and SASEGT. J was trimmed by 7 bases and V by 7 bases; bases with no gene match: 11. The CDR3 has 14 residues. The CDR3 nucleotides are TGTGCCAGCACGCAGACAGGGGGGGTTTGGGAGCAGTACTTC. This codes for CASTQTGGVWEQYF.

This clonotype was recorded many times. V gene TRBV12-3 or TRBV12-4 combines with J gene TRBJ2-7; D gene unclear. This CDR3 region has 14 residues. Deletions cut 6 bases from V and 3 bases from J, with 15 bases between. CDR3 in DNA: TGTGCCAGCAGGTATGCCAATCGGGTCTACGAGCAGTACTTC. Translated: CASRYANRVYEQYF.

The chain couples TRBV6-2 or TRBV6-3 to TRBJ2-3; D is possibly TRBD2 (5 bases). The CDR3 spans 16 residues. Trimming took off 3 bases at V and 4 bases at J, with 17 bases between the two ends. Germline CDR1 and CDR2: MNHEY and SVGEGT. Here the CDR3 DNA reads TGTGCCAGCAGTTATACGCGGAGGTTTTCGGCAGATACGCAGTATTTT. It encodes CASSYTRRFSADTQYF.

This clonotype was counted at least ten times. V gene TRBV10-3 combines with J gene TRBJ2-3; TRBD2 matches 7 bases. This CDR3 has 16 residues. CDR1 and CDR2 (germline): ENHRY, SYGVKD. Unmatched junction bases numbered 7, after V lost 4 bases and J lost 0 bases. CDR3 loop: CAISGASGLSTDTQYF. DNA for the CDR3: TGTGCCATCAGTGGGGCTAGCGGCCTTAGCACAGATACGCAGTATTTT.

V gene TRBV3-1 combines with J gene TRBJ2-5; D might be TRBD1 (5 bases). The CDR3 runs to 15 residues. Looked up from germline, CDR1 is LGHDT and CDR2 is YNNKEL (reference sequence). Trimming removed 2 bases at V and 3 bases at J, with 13 bases between. The CDR3 sequence is CASSQPKQVEETQYF. CDR3 sequence (DNA): TGTGCCAGCAGCCAACCTAAACAGGTCGAAGAGACCCAGTACTTC.

The chain is built from TRBV4-2 and TRBJ1-5; possibly TRBD1 for D (5 bases). Germline V gene data show CDR1 as LGHNA and CDR2 as YNFKEQ. This CDR3 is 15 amino acids long. V was trimmed by 0 bases and J by 1 base, leaving 7 bases between them. The CDR3: CASSQDGGSNQPQHF. The CDR3 DNA reads as TGTGCCAGCAGCCAAGATGGGGGGAGCAATCAGCCCCAGCATTTT.

This clonotype occurred many times. The rearrangement links TRBV24-1 to TRBJ2-3; D call uncertain. Trimming shortened V by 3 bases and J by 0 bases, and 9 bases separated the two germline ends. The germline gives CDR1 KGHDR, CDR2 SFDVKD. The CDR3 totals 15 residues. CDR3 sequence: CATSDPSTSTDTQYF. The DNA of the CDR3 is TGTGCCACCAGTGATCCGTCGACTAGCACAGATACGCAGTATTTT.

This clonotype was detected once. V is TRBV28 and J is TRBJ1-2; 7 positions agree with TRBD1. V lost 4 bases, J lost 0 bases, and 11 bases stayed unmatched. From germline, CDR1 is MDHEN and CDR2 SYDVKM. The CDR3 consists of 17 residues. This CDR3 is CASSSRGPGGANYGYTF. The CDR3 nucleotides read TGTGCCAGCAGTTCCCGGGGGCCAGGGGGAGCTAACTATGGCTACACCTTC.

In this sample, this clonotype turned up once. The chain is built from TRBV20-1 and TRBJ2-5; possibly TRBD2 for D (7 bases). Germline V gene sequence: CDR1 DFQATT, CDR2 SNEGSKA (reference sequence). V lost 7 bases, J lost 2 bases, and 14 bases lay in between. There are 13 residues in the CDR3. CDR3 nucleotide sequence: TGCAGTGTTAGGGGGGGCCCTCAAGAGACCCAGTACTTC. It specifies CSVRGGPQETQYF.

About this clonotype: Germline and junction disagree at one end, which may indicate a read error. This chain uses TRBV20-1 with TRBJ2-7; D uncertain. CDR1 is DFQATT and CDR2 is SNEGSKA in the germline V gene (reference sequence). The CDR3 covers 12 residues. Here the CDR3 DNA reads TGCTGTGCTGCCGTCCCGCGTTACGAGCAGTACTTC. It is translated as CCAAVPRYEQYF.

The chain carries TRBV28 and TRBJ2-7, with 9 positions matching TRBD2. This CDR3 has 16 residues. The V gene's germline CDR1 is MDHEN and CDR2 SYDVKM. Trimming took 3 bases from V and 1 from J; bases not matched to a gene: 7. The CDR3 DNA sequence: TGTGCCAGCAGTTTCCATCTAGCGGGACTTTCCTACGAGCAGTACTTC. Its protein is CASSFHLAGLSYEQYF.

This clonotype was counted between two and nine times. The CDR3 DNA reads as TGTGCCAGTAGTATCGGCAAACACACCGGGGAGCTGTTTTTT. Translation gives CASSIGKHTGELFF. The V gene is TRBV19, the J gene TRBJ2-2, with D uncertain. This CDR3 has 14 amino acids. Germline CDR1 LNHDA, CDR2 SQIVND (reference sequence). V dropped 3 bases and J dropped 3 bases, with 8 bases sitting between them.

V usage is TRBV12-3 or TRBV12-4 and J usage is TRBJ2-2; tentatively, D is TRBD1 (5 bases). Trimming took 3 bases from V and 6 from J, leaving 11 bases between them. This CDR3 has 14 amino acids. The CDR3 DNA reads TGTGCCAGCAGTTTTGTCAGGGTAGCCGGGGAGCTGTTTTTT. This codes for CASSFVRVAGELFF.

This clonotype was recorded at least ten times. The chain recombines TRBV29-1 with TRBJ2-1; 8 bases map to TRBD2. Germline CDR1 reads SQVTM; CDR2 reads ANQGSEA. Trimming cost V 6 bases and J 5 bases; bases outside gene matches: 9. The CDR3 runs 14 residues. CDR3 amino acids: CSVPVSGGHNEQFF. CDR3 in DNA: TGCAGCGTACCTGTATCGGGGGGGCACAATGAGCAGTTCTTC.

The chain joins TRBV7-8 to TRBJ2-3; D gene uncertain. Germline V gives CDR1 SGHVS, CDR2 FQNEAQ. This CDR3 contains 13 residues. The V end lost 5 bases, the J end lost 2 bases, and 8 bases lay between the germline ends. The CDR3: CASSPWDTDTQYF. In nucleotides, the CDR3 is TGTGCCAGCAGCCCCTGGGACACAGATACGCAGTATTTT.

The chain carries TRBV6-2 or TRBV6-3 and TRBJ2-7, with 9 bases aligning to TRBD2. Germline-derived CDR1 and CDR2 are MNHEY and SVGEGT. This CDR3 has 16 residues. Losses at the gene ends were 2 bases for V and 4 bases for J; bases not matched to a gene: 9. As DNA, the CDR3 is TGTGCCAGCAGTTACGAAGTGGGACTAGCCGGATACGAGCAGTACTTC. Protein: CASSYEVGLAGYEQYF.

This chain links TRBV20-1 with TRBJ2-5, with 9 nucleotides matching TRBD2. The germline V gene has CDR1 DFQATT and CDR2 SNEGSKA (reference sequence). This CDR3 contains 14 residues. Trimming removed 0 bases from V and 5 bases from J; junction bases left unmatched: 4. CDR3 loop: CSARDWAGGETQYF. The CDR3 bases are TGCAGTGCTAGAGATTGGGCGGGGGGGGAGACCCAGTACTTC.

This clonotype was observed a few times. The CDR3 DNA follows: TGTGCCAGCAGAACGGAACGGATGGCGCCGACCTACGAGCAGTACTTC. This codes for CASRTERMAPTYEQYF. The rearrangement uses TRBV6-1 and TRBJ2-7; D ambiguous. The CDR3 spans 16 residues. Trimming left V 6 bases short and J 2 bases short, with 20 bases between. Per germline, CDR1 MNHNS and CDR2 SASEGT.

This clonotype was detected a few times. The rearrangement uses TRBV7-8 and TRBJ2-3; perhaps TRBD2 as D (6 bases). The CDR3 runs to 14 residues. Between the trimmed V and J ends, which lost 2 bases and 9 bases, there was a span of 15 bases. Germline values: CDR1 SGHVS, CDR2 FQNEAQ. For the CDR3, the DNA is TGTGCCAGCAGCTTACGACTAGGGGAAGGGACGCAGTATTTT. It is translated as CASSLRLGEGTQYF.

This clonotype was detected only a few times. The V and J genes are TRBV20-1 and TRBJ2-7; TRBD1 or TRBD2 may be the D gene (5 bases each). The CDR3 has 12 residues. The germline gives CDR1 DFQATT, CDR2 SNEGSKA (reference sequence). V dropped 4 bases and J dropped 5 bases, with 12 bases sitting between them. Here the CDR3 reads CSAIRDGDEQYF. In DNA form, the CDR3 reads TGCAGTGCTATACGGGACGGGGACGAGCAGTACTTC.